This T cell receptor (beta chain) was sequenced for a study of cytomegalovirus exposure and HLA in healthy donors. Study context: HLA-typed donors were the source of approximately 85 million unique TCRs held in an early data release.

The donors comprised healthy bone marrow donors. Germline lookup yields CDR1 MNHNS and CDR2 SASEGT. The CDR3 spans 12 residues. V was clipped by 6 bases and J by 6 bases, with 10 bases between them. This clone was counted between two and nine times. PCR used 60 Vbeta primers and 13 Jbeta primers. Produced via immunoSEQ multiplex PCR; TCRdb's table is partial and in-frame only. The table has roughly 120,000 clones, 15% to 17% seen once. Sequencing was performed on PBMCs. The receptor was derived from a woman in her late teens or twenties in good health and CMV-seronegative. The chain recombines TRBV6-1 with TRBJ2-3, with unresolved D. Here the CDR3 DNA reads TGTGCCAGCAGCGATAGATGGGATACGCAGTATTTT. As protein: CASSDRWDTQYF.